In this sample, the clone carrying this TCR beta chain turned up a few times. This sample's time point: persistent/refractory GD, antithyroid drugs over 5 years with positive TRAb. PBMC-extracted RNA yielded the TCR library. EDTA tubes received around 9 milliliters of collected peripheral blood. The data were taken from a study of regulatory T cells in long-lasting Graves disease. Overall study context: Patients with persistent Graves' disease had over 5 years of antithyroid drugs and persistent TSH receptor antibodies.

TCR beta libraries were built with iRepertoire HTBI primers and Arm-PCR of CDR3 regions. TCRdb reanalysed the multiplex PCR reads using MiXCR and keeps one entry per CDR3 protein. The sample has about 660,000 distinct CDR3 sequences, approximately 31% seen once. V was clipped by 2 bases and J by 1 base, with 8 bases between them. Per the germline V gene, CDR1 is ENHRY and CDR2 is SYGVKD. CDR3 length: 14 amino acids. The sequence was obtained from a female donor with Graves disease. The chain couples TRBV10-3 to TRBJ1-1; the D gene is possibly TRBD1 (5 bases). This material consisted of peripheral blood mononuclear cells (PBMCs), taken when the disease was refractory, from a patient treated with antithyroid drugs. CDR3 residues: CAISEIGTNTEAFF. CDR3 in DNA: TGTGCCATCAGTGAGATCGGGACGAACACTGAAGCTTTCTTT.